The clone carrying this T cell receptor (beta chain) came up a few times. Its specificity is not known. Those with alopecia areata gave lesional scalp punch biopsies and peripheral blood. From PBMCs, CD4+ and CD8+ T cells were sorted. The sample originates from a study of CD8+ T cells in alopecia areata. The study's findings and limits: Higher clonality and more expanded CD8+ clones appeared in lesional than normal scalp. Researchers reported that TCR sharing among patients proved less clear than in mice, possibly HLA-linked.

Unmatched junction bases numbered 11, after V lost 3 bases and J lost 8 bases. The CDR3 has 15 amino acids. The germline V gene has CDR1 SGHTA and CDR2 FQGNSA. Extracted RNA was reverse transcribed, and the resulting cDNA served as sequencing template. Generated by immunoSEQ multiplex PCR, the TCRdb table keeps only in-frame clones and is missing some. The table has 110,000 to 150,000 clones, 51% seen once. This clonotype was sampled from a human donor with alopecia areata. The source material was CD4+ T cells sorted from blood, sampled at week 0. The chain has TRBV7-2 and TRBJ2-3; 7 bases are shared with TRBD1. The CDR3 DNA follows: TGTGCCAGCAGCTTTACAGGGGCCGGTCATGGTACGCAGTATTTT. It is translated as CASSFTGAGHGTQYF. Full variable domain (outside the CDR3, taken from reference TRBV7-2 and TRBJ2-3): GAGVSQSPSNKVTEKGKDVELRCDPISGHTALYWYRQSLGQGLEFLIYFQGNSAPDKSGLPSDRFSAERTGGSVSTLTIQRTQQEDSAVYLCASSFTGAGHGTQYFGPGTRLTVL.